This T cell receptor (beta chain) was captured by sequencing in a study of shared clonotypes between healthy human individuals. General study points: Investigators expected sequencing depth to affect clonotype sharing among donors. Among the subsets, naive ones generally showed larger estimated richness than memory ones.

The CDR3 consists of 15 residues. The V and J ends lost 2 bases and 8 bases respectively, with 16 bases between them. The germline gives CDR1 KGHSH, CDR2 LQKENI. The count of this clone is one. Its antigen is still unknown. Assay: immunoSEQ multiplex PCR; the TCRdb copy retains only in-frame clones and omits some. The data contain approximately 2.1 million clones, about 92% of them singletons. The sequence was obtained from a man between 18 and 29 years old in good health. Some clones in this sample may be carry-over from other donors' samples. Input material: naive CD4+ T cells from PBMCs. The subset here: CD45RA+ positively selected. The gene calls are TRBV18 and TRBJ2-1; tentatively, D is TRBD1 or TRBD2 (7 bases each). CDR3 in amino acids: CASSPAAGGDHEQFF. The DNA for the CDR3 is TGTGCCAGCTCACCAGCCGCAGGGGGGGACCATGAGCAGTTCTTC.